Listed below are T cell receptor beta chains from one sample, sequenced in a study of T-cell memory formation after mild COVID-19. Via MiXCR, TCRdb re-called the 5' RACE reads, giving one row per CDR3 protein. The table has fewer than 700,000 distinct CDR3 sequences, about a fifth seen once; the top ten hold 7% to 9%. The material sequenced was PBMCs or a T cell subset sorted from them (not recorded which). Receptors originate from an adult woman who had mild COVID-19 (a few samples of this study predate the infection). Cell type and time point are not known. Each CDR3 is given with its conserved first and last residue. A D gene is named only where the DNA matches it firmly. Size tells how often a clone was seen (once, few, many) or the class of an expanded clone, and some rows leave it out.

cdr3_nt	cdr3_aa	v_call	clone_size	j_call	d_call	cdr3_length
TGTGCCAGCAGTTTTGGACAGGGGGCGGTAGAGCAGTACTTC	CASSFGQGAVEQYF	TRBV27	NA	TRBJ2-7	TRBD1	14
TGCGCCAGCAGCTCAGACAGGTTGAACACTGAAGCTTTCTTT	CASSSDRLNTEAFF	TRBV5-1	NA	TRBJ1-1	NA	14
TGTGCCAGCAGCCCCCTAGCTAGCGTTCCCGTTGAGCAGTTCTTC	CASSPLASVPVEQFF	TRBV7-6	few	TRBJ2-1	NA	15
TGTGCCAGCAGCCAGCTCCGGGACAGATATCCCTACGAGCAGTACTTC	CASSQLRDRYPYEQYF	TRBV3-1	NA	TRBJ2-7	TRBD1	16
TGCGCCAGCAGCCCGTGGGTGCGGGACAGGGGGCGCAGATACAATGAGCAGTTCTTC	CASSPWVRDRGRRYNEQFF	TRBV5-1	few	TRBJ2-1	TRBD1	19
TGCGCCAGCAGCCAAGATTATCTAACGACGCTGACAGTACGGATACAGCCCCAGCATTTT	CASSQDYLTTLTVRIQPQHF	TRBV4-3	few	TRBJ1-5	NA	20
TGCGCCAGCAGTCAGGGACTAGCGGGAGGGCCAGGAGAGACCCAGTACTTC	CASSQGLAGGPGETQYF	TRBV5-1	few	TRBJ2-5	TRBD2	17
TGTGCCAGCTCACCACAGGCTAGCGGGAGGGCAGGTCCCTCGAATGAGCAGTTCTTC	CASSPQASGRAGPSNEQFF	TRBV18	few	TRBJ2-1	TRBD2	19
TGTGCCAGCAGCTTAGGTCCGGGAGGGGAGACCCAGTACTTC	CASSLGPGGETQYF	TRBV11-2	many	TRBJ2-5	TRBD2	14
TGTGCCAGCAGCTTAGAGGCGGACACCGGGGAGCTGTTTTTT	CASSLEADTGELFF	TRBV7-9	few	TRBJ2-2	NA	14
TGTGCCAGCAGCCTGCTCGCGGGGGGGACCTACGAGCAGTACTTC	CASSLLAGGTYEQYF	TRBV7-2	NA	TRBJ2-7	TRBD2	15
TGTGCCAGCAGCTTGATGCAGTTAAGCACAGATACGCAGTATTTT	CASSLMQLSTDTQYF	TRBV5-5	NA	TRBJ2-3	NA	15
TGCGCCAGCAGCTTGCACGGGACAGGGGCCTCTGGGGCCAACGTCCTGACTTTC	CASSLHGTGASGANVLTF	TRBV5-1	few	TRBJ2-6	TRBD1	18
TGTGCCAGCAGCTTCCGGGGGGGCACAGATACGCAGTATTTT	CASSFRGGTDTQYF	TRBV7-9	many	TRBJ2-3	TRBD2	14
TGTGCCAGTAGTATGAAATCGACCGGGACAGTAGTCTATGGCTACACCTTC	CASSMKSTGTVVYGYTF	TRBV19	few	TRBJ1-2	TRBD1	17
TGCAGTGCTAGAGATCCGGGACTAGACGGGAGTGAGCAGTTCTTC	CSARDPGLDGSEQFF	TRBV20-1	many	TRBJ2-1	TRBD2	15
TGTGCCATCAGAGTCGGGACAGTATCTAGCACAGATACGCAGTATTTT	CAIRVGTVSSTDTQYF	TRBV10-3	NA	TRBJ2-3	TRBD1	16
TGTGCCAGCAGCTTAGGGCCTAGCGGGGGGCCACAAGAGACCCAGTACTTC	CASSLGPSGGPQETQYF	TRBV11-2	NA	TRBJ2-5	TRBD2	17
TGTGCCAGCGCCAGACTAGCGGGGGGGACAGATACGCAGTATTTT	CASARLAGGTDTQYF	TRBV27	few	TRBJ2-3	TRBD2	15
TGTGCCAGCAGCTTAATCCCTAGCGGGAATGAGCAGTTCTTC	CASSLIPSGNEQFF	TRBV7-3	many	TRBJ2-1	TRBD2	14
TGTGCCAGCAGTTGGGGGCAAGTCCGGGGACCAGCTAACTATGGCTACACCTTC	CASSWGQVRGPANYGYTF	TRBV6-2/TRBV6-3	NA	TRBJ1-2	NA	18
TGTGCCACCAGTGATTTGGTCGTCCATGAGCAGTTCTTC	CATSDLVVHEQFF	TRBV24-1	NA	TRBJ2-1	NA	13
TGTGCCACCAGTGACCTGACCCCCGAAGGGAACTACGAGCAGTACTTC	CATSDLTPEGNYEQYF	TRBV24-1	NA	TRBJ2-7	NA	16
TGTGCCAGCAGCCTACCGGACCCAGGGGTATCGGAGACCCAGTACTTC	CASSLPDPGVSETQYF	TRBV7-9	NA	TRBJ2-5	NA	16
TGTGCCAGCAGCTTATCGGTGGTTTCTGGAAACACCATATATTTT	CASSLSVVSGNTIYF	TRBV7-9	NA	TRBJ1-3	NA	15
TGTGCGTCCCGCCCCCCCCATAGGGGGAGCCACGCTTTCTTT	CASRPPHRGSHAFF	TRBV7-8	few	TRBJ1-1	NA	14
TGTGCCAGCAGTTTAGCAACAGGGTACCAAGAGACCCAGTACTTC	CASSLATGYQETQYF	TRBV12-3/TRBV12-4	once	TRBJ2-5	NA	15
TGTGCCATCAGTGAGTCTGGGGGGAGCTCCTACGAGCAGTACTTC	CAISESGGSSYEQYF	TRBV10-3	many	TRBJ2-7	NA	15
TGCGCCAGCAGCCTCTGGGGGATCCGAGCTATGGACAGATACGAGCAGTACTTC	CASSLWGIRAMDRYEQYF	TRBV4-1	few	TRBJ2-7	NA	18
TGTGCCAGCAGGAACTTCCAGGGGGTAAGCAATCAGCCCCAGCATTTT	CASRNFQGVSNQPQHF	TRBV6-6	NA	TRBJ1-5	TRBD1	16
TGTGCCAGCAGTGAAGCCGATAGCGGGGCCTGGGGGACCCAGTACTTC	CASSEADSGAWGTQYF	TRBV2	NA	TRBJ2-5	TRBD2	16
TGTGCCAGCTCACCTTTAACAGGGGGCCTGAACACTGAAGCTTTCTTT	CASSPLTGGLNTEAFF	TRBV18	NA	TRBJ1-1	TRBD1	16
TGTGCCAGCAGCCAAGACCGGCCCCGGGCAGATACGCAGTATTTT	CASSQDRPRADTQYF	TRBV3-1	NA	TRBJ2-3	NA	15
TGTGCCACCAGCAGAGATACAGCGACGGGTGGCAGGGGGGATACGCAGTATTTT	CATSRDTATGGRGDTQYF	TRBV15	few	TRBJ2-3	TRBD1	18
TGTGCCAGCAGTTTGGAAGGGCTCCCCTACAATGAGCAGTTCTTC	CASSLEGLPYNEQFF	TRBV6-2/TRBV6-3	NA	TRBJ2-1	NA	15
TGCGCCAGCAGCTTGTCGTCTCGGGACAGGGGAACAGATACGCAGTATTTT	CASSLSSRDRGTDTQYF	TRBV5-1	NA	TRBJ2-3	TRBD1	17
TGTGCCATCAGTGCCTTAGCGGGAAAGCAGTTCTTC	CAISALAGKQFF	TRBV10-3	many	TRBJ2-1	TRBD2	12
TGTGCCAGCAGCTTGGTCCCAGGGGGTACCGGCTCCTACGAGCAGTACTTC	CASSLVPGGTGSYEQYF	TRBV7-6	many	TRBJ2-7	TRBD1	17
TGTGCCACCAGTGACGCAATAGCAAATGAGCAGTTCTTC	CATSDAIANEQFF	TRBV24-1	few	TRBJ2-1	NA	13
TGCGCCAGCAGCTTGGTTGGGACTGAGCAGTTCTTC	CASSLVGTEQFF	TRBV5-1	NA	TRBJ2-1	NA	12
TGTGCCAGCAGTGAGTCAGGGTCGAACATTCAGTACTTC	CASSESGSNIQYF	TRBV25-1	few	TRBJ2-4	NA	13
TGTGCCAGCACCTCAAGCCCTAGAGATGAGCAGTTCTTC	CASTSSPRDEQFF	TRBV12-3/TRBV12-4	few	TRBJ2-1	NA	13
TGTGCCAGCAGCTTAGACCACGAGCAGTACTTC	CASSLDHEQYF	TRBV11-1	many	TRBJ2-7	NA	11
TGCAGCGTTTGGACAGGTGAGACCTACGAGCAGTACTTC	CSVWTGETYEQYF	TRBV29-1	few	TRBJ2-7	TRBD1	13
TGTGCCAGCAGTTTACGATCCTTTAATCAGCCCCAGCATTTT	CASSLRSFNQPQHF	TRBV27	few	TRBJ1-5	NA	14
TGCAGCGCAAGGACAGGGTCAGAGACCCAGTACTTC	CSARTGSETQYF	TRBV29-1	NA	TRBJ2-5	TRBD1	12
TGTGCCAGCAGCTTAGTGCTGCGAATGTCAGATACGCAGTATTTT	CASSLVLRMSDTQYF	TRBV7-9	few	TRBJ2-3	NA	15
TGTGCCAGCAGTTCTCCTTGGACCCAAGAGACCCAGTACTTC	CASSSPWTQETQYF	TRBV12-3/TRBV12-4	few	TRBJ2-5	NA	14
TGTGCCAGCAGTTTACTAGGGACAGGGGTAAACGAGCAGTACTTC	CASSLLGTGVNEQYF	TRBV12-3/TRBV12-4	NA	TRBJ2-7	TRBD1	15
TGTGCCAGCAGCTTAGTAGACAGCAACCCTCACTTT	CASSLVDSNPHF	TRBV7-2	NA	TRBJ1-1	NA	12
TGTGCCAGCAGTTACAGGGCCTCTGGGGCCAACGTCCTGACTTTC	CASSYRASGANVLTF	TRBV6-5	NA	TRBJ2-6	NA	15
TGTGCCATCAGTGACGGCGGGTCCGGGGACGAGCAGTACTTC	CAISDGGSGDEQYF	TRBV10-3	NA	TRBJ2-7	NA	14
TGTGCCAGCAGCCCCAGTGACTTAGCTAGCACAGATACGCAGTATTTT	CASSPSDLASTDTQYF	TRBV7-3	few	TRBJ2-3	NA	16
TGCAGCGTTGACCAACAGGGGGCCCCAGATACGCAGTATTTT	CSVDQQGAPDTQYF	TRBV29-1	few	TRBJ2-3	TRBD1	14
TGTGCCAGCAGCTCCCCCGCAGCCCCTCATACGCAGTATTTT	CASSSPAAPHTQYF	TRBV7-8	few	TRBJ2-3	NA	14